This is a list of T cell receptor beta chains from one sample in a study of blood T cell repertoires in COVID-19. Sequencing used immunoSEQ multiplex PCR; TCRdb keeps in-frame clones, though not all of them. This sample yields about 260,000 clones, of which roughly 84% are seen a single time; more than 1.5% belongs to the top ten. The specimen was peripheral blood. The receptors shown here come from a woman aged 35 to 49 who had recovered from COVID-19. The CDR3 runs from the conserved cysteine through the conserved F or W.

J,V,CDR3
TRBJ1-5,TRBV4-1,CASSQFWAWQKDSNQPQHF
TRBJ1-5,TRBV30,CAWSADRHYQPQHF
TRBJ1-1,TRBV6-6,CASSLQTGTSVNTEAFF
TRBJ2-1,TRBV5-1,CASSPGTSGGDNEQFF
TRBJ1-2,TRBV2,CASIADRVGHYGYTF
TRBJ1-6,TRBV5-1,CASSLLAVGQGTSPLHF
TRBJ1-1,TRBV5-1,CASSSPEGKGTNTEAFF
TRBJ1-1,TRBV7-2,CASSLERGQTEAFF
TRBJ1-3,TRBV7-2,CASSLAADRFSATIYF
TRBJ2-2,TRBV7-2,CASSLVSWRRNTGELFF
TRBJ1-2,TRBV18,CASSPPNREGGYTF
TRBJ2-1,TRBV28,CASTQGTSTYNEQFF
TRBJ2-7,TRBV7-9,CASSLARSYEQYF
TRBJ1-5,TRBV5-1,CASSLAGRVGQPQHF
TRBJ1-6,TRBV7-9,CATQRQGSFLTALHF
TRBJ2-1,TRBV4-1,CASSQEWRTGGPRYNEQFF
TRBJ2-2,TRBV5-5,CASSVRGYTGELFF
TRBJ2-2,TRBV19,CASRGTGQTGTGELFF
TRBJ2-5,TRBV5-5,CASRTATGTQQETQYF
TRBJ1-5,TRBV28,CASILGAHAVQPQHF
TRBJ1-4,TRBV2,CASGGLPNEKLFF
TRBJ2-7,TRBV5-6,CASRQQGASYEQYF